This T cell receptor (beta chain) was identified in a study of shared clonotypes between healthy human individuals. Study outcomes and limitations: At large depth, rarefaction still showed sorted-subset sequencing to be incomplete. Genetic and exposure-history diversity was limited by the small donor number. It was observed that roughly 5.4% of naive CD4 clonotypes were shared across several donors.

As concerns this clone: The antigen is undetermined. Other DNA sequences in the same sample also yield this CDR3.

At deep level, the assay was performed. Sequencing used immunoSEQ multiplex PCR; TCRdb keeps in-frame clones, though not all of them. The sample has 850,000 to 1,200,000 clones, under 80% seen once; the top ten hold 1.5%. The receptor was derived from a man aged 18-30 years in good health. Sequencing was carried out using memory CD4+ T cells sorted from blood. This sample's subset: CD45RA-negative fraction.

For the CDR3, the DNA is TGTGCCAGCAGCGCCGTTGAGACCCAGTACTTC. Translating it yields CASSAVETQYF. V is TRBV2 and J is TRBJ2-5; D unresolved. CDR3 length equals 11 residues. Trimming stripped 6 bases from V and 5 bases from J, with 7 bases between. In germline, CDR1 is SNHLY, CDR2 FYNNEI.